Presented here are 14 T cell receptor beta chains from one specimen sequenced in a study of graft-versus-host responses after intestinal transplantation. TCRdb's copy holds only in-frame clones and misses some; the assay was immunoSEQ multiplex PCR. This sample has 85,000 to 100,000 clones, with 92% found just once. For these TCRs, the target antigens are not known. The sample in question was unstimulated CD8+ T cells sorted from spleen or lymph node cells, obtained before transplant. These receptors all stem from a human donor who was the organ donor for an intestinal transplant.

This rearrangement joins TRBV7-3 to TRBJ2-1; 11 bases align to TRBD1. Germline CDR1 reads SGHTA; CDR2 reads FQGTGA. This CDR3 is built from 16 residues. V shed 3 bases, J shed 5 bases, and the junction held 6 bases outside the gene matches. Here the CDR3 reads CASSFSVGQGDNEQFF. The DNA for the CDR3 is TGTGCCAGCAGCTTTTCCGTGGGACAGGGGGACAATGAGCAGTTCTTC.

V gene TRBV28 combines with J gene TRBJ1-5; 9 bases map to TRBD1. J gave up 4 bases and V 2 bases, and 3 bases lay outside the gene matches. CDR1 is MDHEN and CDR2 is SYDVKM in the germline V gene. This CDR3 has 15 residues. The CDR3 bases are TGTGCCAGCAGTTTAGGGACAGGGCCTAATCAGCCCCAGCATTTT. Encoded protein: CASSLGTGPNQPQHF.

The rearrangement uses TRBV19 and TRBJ1-6; D gene ambiguous. Trimming removed 8 bases from V and 0 bases from J, with 20 bases in between. Germline V gene lookup returns CDR1 LNHDA and CDR2 SQIVND (reference sequence). The CDR3 contains 18 residues. CDR3 amino acids: CASGSLAGGYSYNSPLHF. The CDR3 nucleotides read TGTGCCAGTGGGAGTCTCGCAGGTGGATACTCCTATAATTCACCCCTCCACTTT.

Written as DNA, the CDR3 is TGTGCCAGCAGTTACTGGGCGGGCTACAATGAGCAGTTCTTC. As protein: CASSYWAGYNEQFF. V is TRBV6-5 and J is TRBJ2-1, with D perhaps TRBD2 (5 bases). Germline values: CDR1 MNHEY, CDR2 SVGAGI. The CDR3 length is 14 residues. The ends were cut back, 1 base at V and 3 bases at J, with 7 bases in the middle.

V is TRBV15 and J is TRBJ2-5; possibly TRBD1 for D (5 bases). There are 11 residues in the CDR3. Germline values: CDR1 LNHNV, CDR2 YYDKDF (reference sequence). V was pared by 8 bases and J by 4 bases, with 8 bases between. The CDR3 spells CATGQGETQYF. The CDR3 region has the DNA TGTGCCACCGGGCAGGGAGAGACCCAGTACTTC.

This rearrangement joins TRBV7-3 to TRBJ2-1, with D maybe TRBD2 (6 bases). This CDR3 is 12 amino acids long. Germline CDR1 SGHTA, CDR2 FQGTGA. V lost 4 bases and J 10 bases, leaving 11 bases between the germline ends. For the CDR3, the DNA is TGTGCCAGCAGCTCGTGGGGGGAGGAGCAGTTCTTC. Its translation: CASSSWGEEQFF. The full variable domain, with the rest looked up from reference TRBV7-3 and TRBJ2-1, is GAGVSQTPSNKVTEKGKYVELRCDPISGHTALYWYRQSLGQGPEFLIYFQGTGAADDSGLPNDRFFAVRPEGSVSTLKIQRTERGDSAVYLCASSSWGEEQFFGPGTRLTVL.

This sequence joins TRBV2 and TRBJ2-1; weak D call: TRBD2 (6 bases). The germline gives CDR1 SNHLY, CDR2 FYNNEI. The CDR3 loop spans 13 amino acids. V gave up 9 bases and J gave up 9 bases, with 18 bases separating them. The CDR3 bases are TGTGCCAGTCCCCCTAGCGCCCTCGTTGAGCAGTTCTTC. This encodes CASPPSALVEQFF.

The chain couples TRBV11-2 to TRBJ2-7; TRBD1 agrees at 9 bases. CDR1 and CDR2 from the germline V gene are SGHAT and FQNNGV. With 3 bases clipped from V and 4 bases from J, the junction kept 4 bases outside the gene matches. The CDR3 contains 14 residues. The CDR3 protein is CASSLGQGDYEQYF. The CDR3, as DNA: TGTGCCAGCAGCTTGGGACAGGGTGATTACGAGCAGTACTTC.

The chain has TRBV7-8 and TRBJ2-5, with no clear D. The CDR3 runs 11 residues. V shed 5 bases and J shed 3 bases, with 4 bases lying between them. Germline CDR1 SGHVS, CDR2 FQNEAQ. The CDR3 DNA reads as TGTGCCAGCAGCACGGAAGAGACCCAGTACTTC. Translation: CASSTEETQYF.

The chain combines TRBV4-1 with TRBJ2-3, with a weak D call TRBD1 (5 bases). The CDR3 is made up of 16 amino acids. From germline, CDR1 is MGHRA and CDR2 YSYEKL. V was pared by 0 bases and J by 2 bases, with 12 bases between. CDR3 DNA sequence: TGCGCCAGCAGCCAAGAAGGGCAGGGCATCACAGATACGCAGTATTTT. Translated: CASSQEGQGITDTQYF.

V gene TRBV13 combines with J gene TRBJ2-1, with 8 bases fitting TRBD1. The CDR3 is 15 amino acids. In germline, CDR1 is PRHDT, CDR2 FYEKMQ (reference sequence). With V trimmed by 5 bases and J by 9 bases, 12 bases remained unmatched. The CDR3 sequence is CASSITRQGRSEQFF. The CDR3, as DNA: TGTGCCAGCAGCATAACTCGACAGGGGAGGAGTGAGCAGTTCTTC.

V usage is TRBV7-7 and J usage is TRBJ1-6; tentatively, D is TRBD1 (5 bases). Germline V gives CDR1 SSHAT, CDR2 FNYEAQ (reference sequence). Trimming removed 5 bases from V and 5 bases from J, with 16 bases in between. This CDR3 is built from 16 residues. The CDR3 nucleotides are TGTGCCAGCAGCGCGAGACGACAGTCAAATAATTCACCCCTCCACTTT. Translation gives CASSARRQSNNSPLHF.

This clone was observed a few times. This chain's CDR3 is CASSGLRQGPYEQYF. The CDR3 DNA follows: TGTGCCAGCAGTGGGTTACGACAGGGACCGTACGAGCAGTACTTC. The chain couples TRBV6-1 to TRBJ2-7, with 7 positions matching TRBD1. The V gene's germline CDR1 is MNHNS and CDR2 SASEGT. The CDR3 length is 15 residues. J lost 4 bases, V lost 4 bases, and 10 bases had no gene match.

The V gene is TRBV29-1, the J gene TRBJ1-1, with 7 bases that match TRBD1. Losses at the gene ends were 3 bases for V and 4 bases for J; bases not matched to a gene: 5. This CDR3 has 13 residues. CDR1 is SQVTM, CDR2 ANQGSEA, per germline. CDR3: CSVEGTVTTEAFF. The CDR3 coding sequence is TGCAGCGTTGAGGGGACAGTAACCACTGAAGCTTTCTTT.